The clone carrying this TCR beta chain was observed at least ten times. V was cut by 3 bases and J by 4 bases, with 13 bases left in between. The V gene's germline CDR1 is MNHEY and CDR2 SMNVEV (reference sequence). The CDR3 covers 14 residues. These data belong to a study of CD8 T cells in ankylosing spondylitis. TCRdb reprocessed the 5' RACE reads with MiXCR, giving one entry per CDR3 protein. The data hold 200,000 to 250,000 distinct CDR3 sequences, with about 10% observed a single time. This TCR was sampled from a male donor with ankylosing spondylitis or in good health (not recorded which). Source material: blood, either unsorted or a sorted T cell fraction (not recorded which). The chain combines TRBV27 with TRBJ2-7, with D possibly called TRBD1 or TRBD2 (5 bases each). DNA of the CDR3: TGTGCCAGCAGTTTTGTCGGGGCGCAATACGAGCAGTACTTC. Its translation is CASSFVGAQYEQYF.